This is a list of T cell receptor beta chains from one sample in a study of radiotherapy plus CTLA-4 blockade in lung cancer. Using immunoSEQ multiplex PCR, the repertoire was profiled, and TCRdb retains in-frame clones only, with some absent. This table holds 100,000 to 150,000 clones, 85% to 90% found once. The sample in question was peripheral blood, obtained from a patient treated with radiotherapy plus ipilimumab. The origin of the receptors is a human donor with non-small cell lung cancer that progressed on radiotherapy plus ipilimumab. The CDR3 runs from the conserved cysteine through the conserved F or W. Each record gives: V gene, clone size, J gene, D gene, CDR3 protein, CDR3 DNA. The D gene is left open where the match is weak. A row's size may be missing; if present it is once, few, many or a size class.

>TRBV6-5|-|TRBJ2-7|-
CASSLSGRSSYEQYF
TGTGCCAGCAGCCTAAGCGGGCGCAGCTCCTACGAGCAGTACTTC
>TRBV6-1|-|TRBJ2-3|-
CASRELTGGTDTQYF
TGTGCCAGCAGGGAGCTGACAGGTGGTACAGATACGCAGTATTTT
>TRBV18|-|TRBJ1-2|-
CASSPGTDDRYGYTF
TGTGCCAGCTCACCCGGGACGGACGACAGATATGGCTACACCTTC
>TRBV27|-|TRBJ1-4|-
CATRWGGARGGGKLFF
TGTGCCACCAGGTGGGGGGGCGCTCGGGGAGGTGGAAAACTGTTTTTT
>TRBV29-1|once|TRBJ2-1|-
CSVARGALYNEQFF
TGCAGCGTTGCCCGCGGGGCCCTATACAATGAGCAGTTCTTC
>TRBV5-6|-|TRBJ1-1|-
CASRKLSSWTGTFF
TGTGCCAGCCGCAAATTATCCTCGTGGACGGGAACTTTCTTT
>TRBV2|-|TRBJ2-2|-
CASSVVGGGTGELFF
TGTGCCAGCAGTGTAGTAGGGGGAGGAACCGGGGAGCTGTTTTTT
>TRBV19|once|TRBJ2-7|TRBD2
CASSPGLALTYEQYF
TGTGCCAGTAGTCCGGGACTAGCCCTAACCTACGAGCAGTACTTC
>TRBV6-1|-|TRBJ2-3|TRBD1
CASSSRTGSTDTQYF
TGTGCCAGCAGTTCCCGGACAGGGAGTACAGATACGCAGTATTTT
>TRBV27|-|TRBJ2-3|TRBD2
CASSVLAGGGDTQYF
TGTGCCAGCAGTGTACTAGCGGGAGGGGGAGATACGCAGTATTTT
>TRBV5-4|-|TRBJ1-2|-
CASSLDTRDGNYGYTF
TGTGCCAGCAGCTTGGACACCAGGGACGGGAACTATGGCTACACCTTC
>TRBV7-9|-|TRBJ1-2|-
CASSLAGRGYYGYTF
TGTGCCAGCAGCTTAGCGGGACGCGGATACTATGGCTACACCTTC
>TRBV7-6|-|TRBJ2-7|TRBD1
CASSLVAGQGVPSEQYF
TGTGCCAGCAGCCTAGTCGCAGGACAGGGAGTACCAAGCGAGCAGTACTTC
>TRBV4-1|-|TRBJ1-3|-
CASSQRGTASSGNTIYF
TGCGCCAGCAGCCAACGTGGGACCGCCAGCTCTGGAAACACCATATATTTT
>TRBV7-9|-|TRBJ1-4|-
CASSPPEGANEKLFF
TGTGCCAGCAGCCCCCCGGAGGGGGCTAATGAAAAACTGTTTTTT
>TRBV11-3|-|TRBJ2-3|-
CASSPKRGGVDTQYF
TGTGCCAGCAGCCCTAAAAGAGGTGGCGTTGATACGCAGTATTTT
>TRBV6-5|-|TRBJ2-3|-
CASSGRGADTQYF
TGTGCCAGCAGTGGCAGGGGCGCAGATACGCAGTATTTT
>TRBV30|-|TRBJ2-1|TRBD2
CAFSFSGRAYNEQFF
TGTGCCTTTTCATTTAGCGGGAGGGCCTACAATGAGCAGTTCTTC
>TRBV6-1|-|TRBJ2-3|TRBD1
CASSGTWWTGGGSDTQYF
TGTGCCAGCAGTGGAACGTGGTGGACAGGGGGAGGTTCAGATACGCAGTATTTT
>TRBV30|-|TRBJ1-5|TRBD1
CAWRRDTGGPNQPQHF
TGTGCCTGGAGGAGGGATACAGGGGGCCCGAATCAGCCCCAGCATTTT
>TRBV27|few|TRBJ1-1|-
CASSFGGGGLPVRAFF
TGTGCCAGCAGTTTTGGCGGGGGCGGACTTCCCGTCAGGGCTTTCTTT
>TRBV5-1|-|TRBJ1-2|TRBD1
CASSLDPRGRDYGYTF
TGCGCCAGCAGCTTGGATCCCAGGGGGCGCGATTATGGCTACACCTTC
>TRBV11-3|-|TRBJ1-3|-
CASSLVPDLGNTIYF
TGTGCCAGCAGCTTAGTCCCAGACCTTGGAAACACCATATATTTT
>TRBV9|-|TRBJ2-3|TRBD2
CASSGSGRGADTQYF
TGTGCCAGCAGCGGCAGCGGGAGGGGCGCAGATACGCAGTATTTT
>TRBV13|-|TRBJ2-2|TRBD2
CASSELTSGNTGELFF
TGTGCCAGCAGCGAGTTGACTAGCGGGAACACCGGGGAGCTGTTTTTT
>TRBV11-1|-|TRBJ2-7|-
CASSFQGRYEQYF
TGTGCCAGCAGCTTTCAGGGCCGCTACGAGCAGTACTTC
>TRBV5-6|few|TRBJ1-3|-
CASSLNGAENTIYF
TGTGCCAGCAGCTTGAATGGGGCCGAAAACACCATATATTTT
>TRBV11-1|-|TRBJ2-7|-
CASKLGGSEQYF
TGTGCCAGCAAACTCGGAGGCAGCGAGCAGTACTTC
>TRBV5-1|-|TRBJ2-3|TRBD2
CASSLSSGGAADTQYF
TGCGCCAGCAGCTTGTCAAGCGGGGGGGCAGCGGATACGCAGTATTTT
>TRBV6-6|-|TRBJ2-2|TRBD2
CASSRGGQGGTGELFF
TGTGCCAGCAGTCGGGGGGGGCAGGGAGGCACCGGGGAGCTGTTTTTT
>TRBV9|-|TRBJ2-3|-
CASSPGYTDTQYF
TGTGCCAGCAGCCCGGGGTACACAGATACGCAGTATTTT
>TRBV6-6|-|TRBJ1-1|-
CASRPGGLGGDTEAFF
TGTGCCAGCAGGCCTGGGGGCCTAGGGGGGGACACTGAAGCTTTCTTT
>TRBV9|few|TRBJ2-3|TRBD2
CASSASGPSTDTQYF
TGTGCCAGCAGCGCTAGCGGACCTAGCACAGATACGCAGTATTTT
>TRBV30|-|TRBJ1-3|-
CAWSEGTGAGNTIYF
TGTGCCTGGAGTGAGGGGACTGGAGCCGGAAACACCATATATTTT
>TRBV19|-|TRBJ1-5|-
CASSVGGHNQPQHF
TGTGCCAGTTCGGTCGGGGGTCACAATCAGCCCCAGCATTTT
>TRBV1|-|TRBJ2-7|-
CTSITSGRPPETYEQYF
TGCACCAGTATAACTAGCGGGAGGCCACCCGAGACCTACGAGCAGTACTTC
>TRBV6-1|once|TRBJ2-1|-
CASRRGGINNEQFF
TGTGCCAGCAGGAGAGGGGGGATTAACAATGAGCAGTTCTTC
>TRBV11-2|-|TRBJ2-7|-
CASRLHRVAEQYF
TGTGCCAGCAGACTTCATAGAGTCGCCGAGCAGTACTTC
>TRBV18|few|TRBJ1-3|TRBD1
CASSETRQGYSGNTIYF
TGTGCCAGCTCAGAGACTCGACAGGGATACTCTGGAAACACCATATATTTT
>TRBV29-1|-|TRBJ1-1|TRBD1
CSTGTANTEAFF
TGCAGCACCGGGACAGCGAACACTGAAGCTTTCTTT